This TCR beta chain originates from a study of shared clonotypes between healthy human individuals. Overall study context: A donor's plate count was three for CD4 naive and three for CD4 memory; CD8 naive had two and CD8 memory one.

CDR1 MDHEN and CDR2 SYDVKM come from the germline V gene. The CDR3 extends over 20 amino acids. The ends lost 4 bases at V and 0 bases at J; junction bases unmatched: 16. Concerning this clone itself: Its specificity is not known.

Study conclusions and caveats: Specimens sampled were limited to blood, with tissue repertoires likely differing. Represented diversity, genetic and exposure-history alike, was limited by few donors.

Deep level was the assay's run setting. Some clones are missing from TCRdb's copy, which holds only in-frame ones; the method was immunoSEQ multiplex PCR. The table includes 900,000 to 1,200,000 clones, about 84% detected once. This receptor was taken from a man in his late teens or twenties in good health. Some clones in this sample may be carry-over from other donors' samples. Sample: memory CD4+ T cells from PBMCs. Subset: CD45RA-negative fraction. The chain joins TRBV28 to TRBJ1-1, with 11 bases fitting TRBD1. The CDR3 region has the DNA TGTGCCAGCAGTTCCCAGTTGTTCGATTGGACAGGGGGCTTGAACACTGAAGCTTTCTTT. This sequence encodes CASSSQLFDWTGGLNTEAFF.